This T cell receptor beta chain was captured in a study of blood T cell repertoires in COVID-19. Clones were read by immunoSEQ multiplex PCR, and TCRdb kept only the in-frame ones, dropping some. There are 190,000 or so clones in the sample; around 87% occur only once, and around 2.6% lies in the top ten. Sequenced material: peripheral blood. The TCR comes from a man aged 40-49 years with active or convalescent COVID-19.

The CDR3 coding sequence is TGTGCCAGCAGCTTAGTATGGTCAGCGGATTCACCCCTCCACTTT. Protein: CASSLVWSADSPLHF. The chain combines TRBV7-2 with TRBJ1-6; unclear D gene. Trimming stripped 1 base from V and 8 bases from J, with 12 bases between. Per germline, CDR1 SGHTA and CDR2 FQGNSA. This CDR3 has 15 amino acids.